This T cell receptor beta chain came from a study of identical twins. General study results and limits: Rather than following the same donors, the conclusions depended on cross-sectional statistical analysis. Where out-of-frame alpha sequences were twin-shared, they showed excess low generation probability.

One entry per CDR3 protein results from TCRdb running MiXCR on the 5' RACE reads. The data show 450,000 or so distinct CDR3 sequences, with about a fifth seen just once and 9% to 15% held by the top ten. Worth noting for this clonotype: Its antigen is as yet unknown.

With 5 bases removed from V and 2 bases from J, the gap between germline ends came to 11 bases. The CDR3 is made up of 14 amino acids. Germline loops: CDR1 SEHNR, CDR2 FQNEAQ (reference sequence). Specimen: naive T cells sorted from blood. The receptor comes from a man aged 45-65 years in good health. The chain links TRBV7-9 to TRBJ2-3; a weak D match, TRBD1 (5 bases). CDR3 region: CASSPTDNTDTQYF. In nucleotides, the CDR3 is TGTGCCAGCAGCCCCACGGACAACACAGATACGCAGTATTTT.